A selection of T cell receptor beta chains follows, all from one sample in a study of circulating tumor DNA in untreated peripheral T-cell lymphoma. TCRdb keeps only in-frame clones here, not all; method: immunoSEQ multiplex PCR. The sample holds some 2,200 clones, 70% to 75% seen once. Material for sequencing was tumor tissue. These receptors were collected from a human donor with peripheral T-cell lymphoma. Each CDR3 is given with its conserved first and last residue. Fields, in order: J gene, clone size, D gene, V gene, CDR3 DNA, CDR3 protein. D genes are given only for firm matches. Expanded clones are given a class, and other clones once, few, many or no size at all.

>TRBJ1-2|NA|TRBD1|TRBV18
TGTGCCAGCTCACCCGGGACAGTTGCAGACCTTGGCTACACCTTC
CASSPGTVADLGYTF
>TRBJ2-1|NA|TRBD2|TRBV29-1
TGCAGCGCCCCCCGCGGTGGGACGGGGGGGAATGAGCAGTTCTTC
CSAPRGGTGGNEQFF
>TRBJ1-1|NA|NA|TRBV11-3
TGTGCCAGCAGCGGACCGGGATTGGGTGTTGGGAACACTGAAGCTTTCTTT
CASSGPGLGVGNTEAFF
>TRBJ2-1|NA|TRBD1|TRBV14
TGTGCCAGCAGCCAAAACAGGGGGCAAAACAATGAGCAGTTCTTC
CASSQNRGQNNEQFF
>TRBJ1-3|NA|TRBD1|TRBV29-1
TGCAGCGTACAAGGACAGGACTCTGGAAACACCATATATTTT
CSVQGQDSGNTIYF
>TRBJ2-1|NA|TRBD2|TRBV15
TGTGCCACCAGCAGAGAGGCTAGCGGGAGGGCCTACAATGAGCAGTTCTTC
CATSREASGRAYNEQFF
>TRBJ2-3|NA|TRBD2|TRBV14
TGTGCCAGCAGCCCCCGAAGGGCGGGGGTGGGCGATACGCAGTATTTT
CASSPRRAGVGDTQYF
>TRBJ1-2|NA|TRBD1|TRBV6-8
TGTGCCAGCAGTACACAAGGGGGCTCAGGAGGCTACACCTTC
CASSTQGGSGGYTF
>TRBJ1-1|few|NA|TRBV19
TGTGCCACCACCCCTTTTGGCAGAAACACTGAAGCTTTCTTT
CATTPFGRNTEAFF
>TRBJ1-2|NA|TRBD1|TRBV10-3
TGTGCCAGCAGTGAGCTAGCAGGGGGCTTAAACTATGGCTACACCTTC
CASSELAGGLNYGYTF
>TRBJ2-7|NA|TRBD1|TRBV16
TGTGCCAGCAGCCCACGACAGGGGTACGAGCAGTACTTC
CASSPRQGYEQYF
>TRBJ2-1|once|TRBD2|TRBV11-3
TGTGCCAGCAGCTATGGACTAGTTACTCACAATGAGCAGTTCTTC
CASSYGLVTHNEQFF
>TRBJ2-5|NA|TRBD2|TRBV9
TGTGTCAGCAGCGTAGGGTCGGCGGGAGGCCCAGAGACCCAGTACTTC
CVSSVGSAGGPETQYF
>TRBJ2-5|NA|TRBD1|TRBV11-3
TGTGCCAGCAGCTGGGGGACAGGGGAGAGGGAGACCCAGTACTTC
CASSWGTGERETQYF
>TRBJ1-4|few|NA|TRBV5-1
TGCGCCAGCAGCGACGGGACCACAACTAATGAAAAACTGTTTTTT
CASSDGTTTNEKLFF
>TRBJ2-6|NA|NA|TRBV25-1
TGTGCCAGCAGTGATGGTAAGGCCAACGTCCTGACTTTC
CASSDGKANVLTF
>TRBJ2-2|NA|NA|TRBV19
TGTGCCAGTAGTATATGGGTTTCGGTGAACACCGGGGAGCTGTTTTTT
CASSIWVSVNTGELFF
>TRBJ2-7|NA|TRBD1|TRBV19
TGTGCCAGTACTGCGACAGGGAATTCCTACGAGCAGTACTTC
CASTATGNSYEQYF
>TRBJ1-5|NA|NA|TRBV6-8
TGTGCCATCAATACAGAAGACAATCAGCCCCAGCATTTT
CAINTEDNQPQHF
>TRBJ2-3|few|NA|TRBV30
TGTGCCTGGAGTCCGCTTTCCCGGGATACGCAGTATTTT
CAWSPLSRDTQYF
>TRBJ2-3|NA|NA|TRBV18
TGTGCCAGCTCACCCCAGGGCACAGATACGCAGTATTTT
CASSPQGTDTQYF
>TRBJ2-3|large|NA|TRBV11-3
TGTGCCAGCAGCCCTAATCCCAGCTGGAGCAGAGATACGCAGTATTTT
CASSPNPSWSRDTQYF
>TRBJ2-1|NA|TRBD2|TRBV29-1
TGCAGCGGAAGCTGGGAGGGAGGTGAGCAGTTCTTC
CSGSWEGGEQFF
>TRBJ2-3|NA|NA|TRBV9
TGTGCCAGCAGCTCCAGTACGGGCACAGATACGCAGTATTTT
CASSSSTGTDTQYF
>TRBJ1-2|NA|NA|TRBV6-8
TGTGCCAGCAGTTACGCGACGGCCGGGGGCTACACCTTC
CASSYATAGGYTF
>TRBJ2-2|few|NA|TRBV19
TGTGCCAGTAGTATGTACCCGAACGGCAACGGGGAGCTGTTTTTT
CASSMYPNGNGELFF
>TRBJ1-4|medium-sized|TRBD1|TRBV11-3
TGTGCCAGCAGCTTAATGACAGGGGATGAAAAACTGTTTTTT
CASSLMTGDEKLFF
>TRBJ2-1|NA|TRBD2|TRBV11-3
TGTGCCAGCAGCCCCCATGCGGGAGCCTTTGTTAGTGAGCAGTTCTTC
CASSPHAGAFVSEQFF